This is a list of T cell receptor beta chains from one sample in a study of blood T cell repertoires in COVID-19. Generated by immunoSEQ multiplex PCR, the TCRdb table keeps only in-frame clones and is missing some. This sample carries approximately 210,000 clones, around nine tenths of them seen once, and the ten largest clones take 1.5%. Sequencing was carried out using peripheral blood. The receptors come from a young man with active or convalescent COVID-19. CDR3s include the opening cysteine and the closing phenylalanine or tryptophan. Each record gives: V gene, J gene, CDR3 length, CDR3 protein.

TRBV7-9	TRBJ2-7	16	CASSPVGGSGSYEQYF
TRBV5-1	TRBJ2-7	15	CASSLMADRAYEQYF
TRBV19	TRBJ1-4	15	CASSILAGLTEKLFF
TRBV10-1	TRBJ2-7	14	CASSESRRFDEQYF
TRBV5-5	TRBJ1-3	14	CASSPTTSGLTIYF
TRBV2	TRBJ1-2	14	CASSPTGANYGYTF
TRBV21-1	TRBJ2-2	16	CASSKSPPEMAGELFF
TRBV27	TRBJ1-5	16	CASRTDRGLGNQPQHF
TRBV6-6	TRBJ1-4	13	CASSYRGGEKLFF
TRBV3-1/TRBV3-2	TRBJ1-5	14	CASSQGGGNQPQHF
TRBV5-4	TRBJ2-3	17	CASSLSRTSGSTDTQYF
TRBV7-9	TRBJ1-1	14	CASSFNPGNTEAFF
TRBV2	TRBJ1-4	17	CASRMTGIGATNEKLFF
TRBV11-2	TRBJ2-2	14	CASSSSGSTGELFF
TRBV30	TRBJ1-3	17	CAGERPLVWGAGNTIYF
TRBV28	TRBJ1-3	13	CASSDSSGNTIYF
TRBV2	TRBJ1-6	15	CASSEADRYNSPLHF
TRBV6-1	TRBJ2-7	15	CASSEGVAESYEQYF
TRBV10-2	TRBJ2-2	12	CASGGGSGELFF
TRBV5-4	TRBJ2-2	15	CASSLSGRDTGELFF
TRBV10-3	TRBJ1-3	16	CAISESSGSSGNTIYF
TRBV9	TRBJ2-1	17	CASSVDPVGTYYNEQFF
TRBV6-4	TRBJ1-1	14	CASSDSGEGTEAFF
TRBV7-2	TRBJ2-1	13	CASSLAAETRPFF
TRBV6-5	TRBJ2-7	14	CASQGAGGRNEQYF
TRBV2	TRBJ2-5	14	CAIIKRDSKETQYF
TRBV19	TRBJ2-7	14	CASSMTGPFYEQYF
TRBV7-8	TRBJ2-7	12	CASSVRSYEQYF
TRBV4-2	TRBJ1-3	15	CASSRNRVSGNTIYF
TRBV6-1	TRBJ1-1	13	CASSEVPGTEAFF
TRBV6-6	TRBJ1-5	16	CASSQGEVLGNQPQHF
TRBV28	TRBJ2-1	15	CASSFRLAGVGEQFF
TRBV30	TRBJ1-2	13	CAWSVLAGHGYTF
TRBV5-4	TRBJ2-1	17	CASSFSLLGSSYNEQFF
TRBV30	TRBJ1-4	15	CAWSGNGQGEEKLFF
TRBV19	TRBJ1-1	15	CASRENYRANTEAFF
TRBV27	TRBJ2-7	14	CASNQFQGAGEQYF
TRBV6-1	TRBJ1-3	16	CASSEGAGASGNTIYF
TRBV19	TRBJ1-5	15	CASSINRDRNQPQHF
TRBV18	TRBJ2-3	14	CASSPPTPTDTQYF
TRBV19	TRBJ2-1	17	CASSRGLAGFSYNEQFF